These 9 T cell receptor beta chains came from one sample sequenced in a study of vaccination and CD4 T cells after COVID-19. The treatment here: approximately 9-day PBMC culture with coronavirus spike peptide pools or control peptides (ViraFEST assay). Samples of CD4+ T cells were obtained from the unexposed donor before the COVID-19 pandemic (2011-2018). The antigens these receptors bind are not known. Sequence data for DNA of cultured CD4+ T cells were generated by the Oncomine TCR Beta short-read assay. MiXCR, applied by TCRdb to the PCR reads, yields one record per CDR3 protein. The sample carries roughly 6,600 distinct CDR3 sequences, 39% recorded once. Input material: CD4+ T cells from blood, cultured in vitro. Source of these receptors: a human donor in good health.

The genes are TRBV7-3 and TRBJ1-1; the D is unclear. The CDR3 contains 13 residues. Looked up from germline, CDR1 is SGHTA and CDR2 is FQGTGA. Trimming shortened V by 6 bases and J by 5 bases, and 13 bases separated the two germline ends. The CDR3 loop reads CASRLVGGTEAFF. The CDR3 DNA is TGTGCCAGCAGGTTAGTGGGCGGTACTGAAGCTTTCTTT.

The J gene is TRBJ2-3, the V gene TRBV18; D is uncertain. The CDR3 runs to 16 residues. The germline V and J ends were trimmed by 6 bases and 0 bases, with 16 bases remaining between them. CDR1 and CDR2 (germline): KGHSH, LQKENI. The chain's CDR3 is CASSLMQPSSTDTQYF. The CDR3 nucleotides are TGTGCCAGCTCCCTTATGCAGCCCTCTAGCACAGATACGCAGTATTTT.

This clonotype was recorded a few times. V is TRBV27 and J is TRBJ1-1; D is possibly TRBD1 (5 bases). The CDR3 is 13 residues long. Germline CDR1 MNHEY, CDR2 SMNVEV (reference sequence). V was clipped by 7 bases and J by 0 bases, with 9 bases between them. CDR3 sequence (DNA): TGTGCCAGCAAGGGGTCTATGAACACTGAAGCTTTCTTT. The encoded protein is CASKGSMNTEAFF.

V is TRBV9 and J is TRBJ2-7, with D perhaps matching TRBD1 (7 bases). V was clipped by 4 bases and J by 3 bases, with 14 bases between them. From germline, CDR1 is SGDLS and CDR2 YYNGEE. The CDR3 extends over 14 amino acids. CDR3 in DNA: TGTGCCAGCAGCTTAGGGCAGGGGGGCTACGAGCAGTACTTC. Protein sequence: CASSLGQGGYEQYF.

A few counts support this clonotype. The chain carries TRBV29-1 and TRBJ2-5, with TRBD2 matching over 15 bases. Germline CDR1 and CDR2: SQVTM and ANQGSEA. The CDR3 extends over 16 amino acids. Losses at the gene ends were 6 bases for V and 2 bases for J; bases not matched to a gene: 7. The CDR3 nucleotides are TGCAGCGTCCGGGGGACTAGCGGGGGGTCGCAAGAGACCCAGTACTTC. Its protein product is CSVRGTSGGSQETQYF. The whole variable domain, remainder taken from reference TRBV29-1 and TRBJ2-5, is SAVISQKPSRDICQRGTSLTIQCQVDSQVTMMFWYRQQPGQSLTLIATANQGSEATYESGFVIDKFPISRPNLTFSTLTVSNMSPEDSSIYLCSVRGTSGGSQETQYFGPGTRLLVL.

This clonotype occurred a few times. The gene calls are TRBV6-1 and TRBJ1-2; 9 bases align to TRBD1. This CDR3 contains 16 residues. Per the germline V gene, CDR1 is MNHNS and CDR2 is SASEGT. Trimming at V came to 3 bases and at J to 4 bases, leaving 9 bases not matched to a gene. CDR3 nucleotide sequence: TGTGCCAGCAGTGACCCGGGACAGGGCCACTCCTATGGCTACACCTTC. Its protein product is CASSDPGQGHSYGYTF.

The chain joins TRBV30 to TRBJ1-2; D remains ambiguous. Germline loops: CDR1 GTSNPN, CDR2 SVGIG (reference sequence). This CDR3 spans 11 amino acids. The CDR3 nucleotides are TGTGCACGGACGTCCTGGGGAATTTACACCTTC. Translation: CARTSWGIYTF.

The V and J genes are TRBV6-1 and TRBJ2-3; 7 bases line up with TRBD1. Per the germline V gene, CDR1 is MNHNS and CDR2 is SASEGT. The J segment lost 2 bases and the V segment lost 6 bases, leaving 5 bases of the junction unmatched. The CDR3 is made up of 14 amino acids. The CDR3 region has the DNA TGTGCCAGCAGCCGGACAGGAGTCACAGATACGCAGTATTTT. Translating gives CASSRTGVTDTQYF.

The V and J genes are TRBV19 and TRBJ2-3; D remains unclear. V lost 3 bases and J 6 bases, leaving 7 bases between the germline ends. This CDR3 contains 12 residues. CDR1 is LNHDA, CDR2 SQIVND, per germline (reference sequence). The CDR3: CASSISQDTQYF. The CDR3 coding sequence is TGTGCCAGTAGTATCTCACAGGATACGCAGTATTTT.